What follows describes a single T cell receptor (beta chain). CDR1 is LGHDT, CDR2 YNNKEL, per germline (reference sequence). The CDR3 sequence is 15 residues long. Trimming took 0 bases from V and 4 from J, leaving 9 bases between them. This sample is part of a study of control samples from healthy donors and cancer patients. Some clones are missing from TCRdb's copy, which holds only in-frame ones; the method was immunoSEQ multiplex PCR. The sample records 80,000 to 100,000 clones, roughly 90% being singletons. Input material: blood. The clonotype was recovered from a human donor in good health. The donor label of this sample is uncertain. This chain connects TRBV3-1 (or the pseudogene TRBV3-2) to TRBJ2-2; possibly TRBD1 for D (6 bases). The CDR3 nucleotides are TGTGCCAGCAGCCAAGAGACAGGCCCCACCGGGGAGCTGTTTTTT. This sequence encodes CASSQETGPTGELFF.